The 18 T cell receptor beta chains below were found in one sample sequenced in a study of OX40 agonist ivuxolimab in advanced cancers. Repertoires were generated with immunoSEQ multiplex PCR, while TCRdb's copy carries only in-frame clones and drops some. The sample lists around 76,000 clones; around 83% were seen once. The source was CD4+ or CD8+ T cells sorted from blood, collected in a trial of the OX40 agonist ivuxolimab. These receptors were taken from an adult with an advanced solid tumor such as melanoma, head and neck, liver or kidney cancer.

This rearrangement joins TRBV27 to TRBJ2-7; TRBD1 agrees at 8 bases. Germline V CDR1 and CDR2: MNHEY, SMNVEV (reference sequence). V lost 5 bases to trimming and J lost 0 bases; unmatched junction nucleotides: 6. This CDR3 region has 15 residues. CDR3 nucleotide sequence: TGTGCCAGCAGTCCCCGGACAGGGAGCTCCTACGAGCAGTACTTC. It encodes CASSPRTGSSYEQYF.

The chain recombines TRBV6-4 with TRBJ1-6; unclear D gene. The V end was cut by 4 bases, the J end by 7 bases, with 8 bases between. There are 13 residues in the CDR3. The germline V gene encodes CDR1 MRHNA and CDR2 SNTAGT. For the CDR3, the DNA is TGTGCCAGCAGTGGGACTCGAAATTCACCCCTCCACTTT. It yields the protein CASSGTRNSPLHF.

This chain uses TRBV27 with TRBJ2-3; 7 bases line up with TRBD2. This CDR3 is 15 amino acids long. Germline V gene sequence: CDR1 MNHEY, CDR2 SMNVEV (reference sequence). V lost 10 bases, J lost 1 base, and 11 bases stayed unmatched. Written as DNA, the CDR3 is TGTGCCACCGGGGGTCCAGCGGGACGCACAGATACGCAGTATTTT. Translating gives CATGGPAGRTDTQYF.

This clone has a handful of counts. The J gene is TRBJ2-5, the V gene TRBV19, with 10 bases identical to TRBD1. This CDR3 region has 16 residues. CDR1 and CDR2 (germline): LNHDA, SQIVND (reference sequence). J lost 4 bases, V lost 3 bases, and 8 bases had no gene match. This CDR3 is CASSIGDRGRRETQYF. The CDR3 nucleotides are TGTGCCAGTAGTATCGGAGACAGGGGGCGCAGAGAGACCCAGTACTTC.

The CDR3 nucleotides are TGCGCCAGCAGCTTGGATACAGGGGGCGCTTACGAGCAGTACTTC. Protein: CASSLDTGGAYEQYF. The chain uses TRBV5-1 and TRBJ2-7, with TRBD1 matching over 9 bases. This CDR3 spans 15 amino acids. Germline V gene lookup returns CDR1 SGHRS and CDR2 YFSETQ. V lost 0 bases and J lost 4; bases outside the gene matches: 5.

V is TRBV5-1 and J is TRBJ2-3, with D possibly being TRBD1 (5 bases). The CDR3 runs to 14 residues. Trimming stripped 2 bases from V and 0 bases from J, with 7 bases between. CDR1 SGHRS and CDR2 YFSETQ come from the germline V gene. The CDR3 reads CASSFRQSTDTQYF. CDR3 coding DNA: TGCGCCAGCAGCTTCAGACAGAGCACAGATACGCAGTATTTT.

This chain connects TRBV19 to TRBJ2-2; D perhaps matches TRBD2 (5 bases). Germline loops: CDR1 LNHDA, CDR2 SQIVND (reference sequence). Between the trimmed V and J ends, which lost 3 bases and 3 bases, there was a span of 14 bases. The CDR3 is 16 residues long. CDR3 sequence: CASSIPRAAYTGELFF. The CDR3 DNA is TGTGCCAGTAGTATCCCACGAGCGGCCTACACCGGGGAGCTGTTTTTT.

V gene TRBV2 combines with J gene TRBJ2-5; tentatively, D is TRBD1 (6 bases). V lost 8 bases and J 1 base, leaving 17 bases between the germline ends. CDR1 and CDR2 from the germline V gene are SNHLY and FYNNEI. CDR3 length: 15 amino acids. This CDR3 reads CASRAMQGFQETQYF. The CDR3 DNA is TGTGCCAGCCGAGCAATGCAGGGGTTCCAAGAGACCCAGTACTTC.

This chain uses TRBV28 with TRBJ1-2; D is unresolved. Trimming left V 1 base short and J 0 bases short, with 6 bases between. The CDR3 extends over 14 amino acids. Germline values: CDR1 MDHEN, CDR2 SYDVKM. CDR3: CASSLFGTNYGYTF. The CDR3, as DNA: TGTGCCAGCAGTTTATTCGGGACTAACTATGGCTACACCTTC.

This clone appeared once. The rearrangement joins TRBV11-2 to TRBJ2-6, with no clear D. Per germline, CDR1 SGHAT and CDR2 FQNNGV. The ends were cut back, 2 bases at V and 1 base at J, with 0 bases in the middle. The CDR3 length is 13 residues. Written as DNA, the CDR3 is TGTGCCAGCAGCTTATCTGGGGCCAACGTCCTGACTTTC. Amino acid sequence: CASSLSGANVLTF.

This chain connects TRBV6-5 to TRBJ2-1; TRBD2 agrees at 11 bases. J was trimmed by 8 bases and V by 6 bases; bases with no gene match: 9. This CDR3 has 15 amino acids. Looked up from germline, CDR1 is MNHEY and CDR2 is SVGAGI. The CDR3 nucleotides read TGTGCCAGCAGCCCTATTAGCGGGAGGGGGTATGAGCAGTTCTTC. Translation gives CASSPISGRGYEQFF.

V is TRBV9 and J is TRBJ2-7, with 9 bases identical to TRBD1. With 4 bases clipped from V and 6 bases from J, the junction kept 2 bases outside the gene matches. This CDR3 contains 12 residues. Germline loops: CDR1 SGDLS, CDR2 YYNGEE. Here the CDR3 reads CASSQDRGEQYF. CDR3 bases: TGTGCCAGCAGCCAGGACAGGGGCGAGCAGTACTTC. The variable domain in full, with the rest retrieved from reference TRBV9 and TRBJ2-7, is DSGVTQTPKHLITATGQRVTLRCSPRSGDLSVYWYQQSLDQGLQFLIQYYNGEERAKGNILERFSAQQFPDLHSELNLSSLELGDSALYFCASSQDRGEQYFGPGTRLTVT.

The chain recombines TRBV2 with TRBJ2-7, with D perhaps assigned TRBD1 or TRBD2 (6 bases each). The germline V gene encodes CDR1 SNHLY and CDR2 FYNNEI. This CDR3 has 13 amino acids. V dropped 7 bases and J dropped 6 bases, with 16 bases sitting between them. Here the CDR3 DNA reads TGTGCCAGCAACCCCACGGGGGCGGGCGAGCAGTACTTC. Protein: CASNPTGAGEQYF.

This clone has more than one count but fewer than ten. CDR3: CASSQGFTYEQYF. DNA of the CDR3: TGCGCCAGCAGTCAAGGCTTTACCTACGAGCAGTACTTC. The rearrangement joins TRBV23-1 to TRBJ2-7; D remains ambiguous. TRBV23-1 is designated an ORF whose function remains uncertain. The CDR3 runs to 13 residues. V dropped 2 bases and J dropped 2 bases, with 7 bases sitting between them.

V gene TRBV6-5 combines with J gene TRBJ1-2; D may be TRBD1 (6 bases). With 8 bases removed from V and 5 bases from J, the gap between germline ends came to 15 bases. The germline CDR1 and CDR2 sequences are MNHEY and SVGAGI. The CDR3 spans 13 residues. CDR3 in amino acids: CASGPGQIYGYTF. CDR3 coding DNA: TGTGCCAGCGGCCCGGGACAAATTTATGGCTACACCTTC.

The genes are TRBV18 and TRBJ1-1; D possibly corresponds to TRBD1 (5 bases). CDR3 length: 14 amino acids. Between the trimmed V and J ends, which lost 7 bases and 5 bases, there was a span of 17 bases. Germline-derived CDR1 and CDR2 are KGHSH and LQKENI. CDR3 DNA: TGTGCCAGCTTGCGGGGCGCTTCGGAAACTGAAGCTTTCTTT. It is translated as CASLRGASETEAFF.

The chain uses TRBV19 and TRBJ1-5, with D tentatively TRBD1 (5 bases). Germline lookup yields CDR1 LNHDA and CDR2 SQIVND (reference sequence). Trimming stripped 10 bases from V and 0 bases from J, with 25 bases between. The CDR3 is 18 residues long. The CDR3 loop reads CATSLGLGGQHSNQPQHF. The CDR3 coding sequence is TGTGCCACCTCACTGGGATTGGGGGGTCAACATAGCAATCAGCCCCAGCATTTT.

The V and J genes are TRBV2 and TRBJ1-1, with no clear D. Germline V lookup: CDR1 SNHLY, CDR2 FYNNEI. CDR3 length equals 13 residues. Trimming left V 8 bases short and J 0 bases short, with 10 bases between. In DNA, the CDR3 is TGTGCCAGCCTTTACTACATGAACACTGAAGCTTTCTTT. Its translation is CASLYYMNTEAFF.